A selection of T cell receptor beta chains follows, all from one sample in a study of T cells in localized non-small cell lung cancer. Some clones are missing from TCRdb's copy, which holds only in-frame ones; the method was immunoSEQ multiplex PCR. The sample consists of 70,000 to 80,000 clones, around 90% of them appearing once. Material: peripheral blood, obtained before any cancer treatment. Receptor source: a woman aged 35-70 years with stage I squamous cell lung carcinoma. CDR3s include the opening cysteine and the closing phenylalanine or tryptophan. A D gene is named only where the DNA matches it firmly. Only some rows state a clone size, as once, few, many or a class for expanded clones.

.	.	TRBV7-2	TRBJ2-1	TGTGCCAGCAGCTCTCAGGGGGGGCAGGTTGAGCAGTTCTTC	CASSSQGGQVEQFF
.	TRBD2	TRBV25-1	TRBJ2-4	TGTGCCAGCAGTGATCTCGGGAGGGGATCAGCGCAAAACATTCAGTACTTC	CASSDLGRGSAQNIQYF
.	.	TRBV7-9	TRBJ1-2	TGTGCCAGCAGCTCATCTGGGGGCATTGGCTACACCTTC	CASSSSGGIGYTF
.	TRBD1	TRBV10-3	TRBJ1-5	TGTGCCATCAGTACCGGACAGGGCTATGGCAATCAGCCCCAGCATTTT	CAISTGQGYGNQPQHF
.	.	TRBV7-9	TRBJ1-4	TGTGCCAGCAGCCCACTGGAGGTCCAAGGCCATTCGACCTTTTTT	CASSPLEVQGHSTFF
.	.	TRBV27	TRBJ1-1	TGTGCCAGCAGTTCCCAGTGGGCAGGGCGTTTCGGCAACACTGAAGCTTTCTTT	CASSSQWAGRFGNTEAFF
.	.	TRBV7-3	TRBJ2-2	TGTGCCAGCAGCCCCGAAGGCGGGGAGCTGTTTTTT	CASSPEGGELFF
.	TRBD1	TRBV4-1	TRBJ1-2	TGCGCCAGCAGCCAAGCAGGATCACAGGGGGCTTTCTATGGCTACACCTTC	CASSQAGSQGAFYGYTF
.	.	TRBV29-1	TRBJ2-1	TGCAGCGTTGATTCAGGGTTGGCAGACTCCTACAATGAGCAGTTCTTC	CSVDSGLADSYNEQFF
.	TRBD2	TRBV30	TRBJ2-2	TGTGCCTGGAGTGTACGTAGCGGGGGGCTGAACACCGGGGAGCTGTTTTTT	CAWSVRSGGLNTGELFF
.	.	TRBV9	TRBJ1-3	TGTGCCAGCAGCGTAGAGCCAGACCCCTCTGGAAACACCATATATTTT	CASSVEPDPSGNTIYF
.	.	TRBV19	TRBJ1-1	TGTGCCAGTAGGAATTCCCCTGTGGGGAACACTGAAGCTTTCTTT	CASRNSPVGNTEAFF
.	.	TRBV19	TRBJ1-3	TGTGCCAGTAGTATAGGTGGGATAGGAAACACCATATATTTT	CASSIGGIGNTIYF
.	TRBD1	TRBV7-6	TRBJ2-7	TGTGCCAGCAGCTTAAAGGGGGCGTTTATCGAGCAGTACTTC	CASSLKGAFIEQYF
few	TRBD1	TRBV5-1	TRBJ1-2	TGCGCCAGCAGCTTGGCCTTGGGACAGATTTATGGCTACACCTTC	CASSLALGQIYGYTF
.	.	TRBV5-4	TRBJ2-2	TGTGCCAGCAGCTTAGGAGTTACCGGGGAGCTGTTTTTT	CASSLGVTGELFF
.	.	TRBV6-1	TRBJ1-4	TGTGCCAGCTTCGGGACATATGAAAAACTGTTTTTT	CASFGTYEKLFF
.	.	TRBV5-1	TRBJ2-7	TGCGCCAGCAGCTTGCTCAGTGGAACGGACGAGCAGTACTTC	CASSLLSGTDEQYF
.	.	TRBV28	TRBJ1-1	TGTGCCAGCAGTTACGTTCAGACCCTGAACACTGAAGCTTTCTTT	CASSYVQTLNTEAFF
.	TRBD1	TRBV11-3	TRBJ1-1	TGTGCCAGCAGCATTGGACAGGTCAAGGACACTGAAGCTTTCTTT	CASSIGQVKDTEAFF
.	.	TRBV7-8	TRBJ2-1	TGTGCCAGCAGCTTAGTAGAGGTAGCGGCCTACAATGAGCAGTTCTTC	CASSLVEVAAYNEQFF
.	.	TRBV2	TRBJ1-1	TGTGCCAGCAGTGTTCGCAGGGGAGAGACTGAAGCTTTCTTT	CASSVRRGETEAFF
.	TRBD1	TRBV6-8	TRBJ1-2	TGTGCCAGCAGATACAGGGGGCTCGACTATGGCTACACCTTC	CASRYRGLDYGYTF
.	.	TRBV29-1	TRBJ1-1	TGCAGCGTTCAGGGACAGAACACTGAAGCTTTCTTT	CSVQGQNTEAFF
.	.	TRBV2	TRBJ1-1	TGTGCCAGCAGTGAAGGAACGCTTCAGGATGCTTTCTTT	CASSEGTLQDAFF
.	TRBD2	TRBV7-7	TRBJ2-5	TGTGCTAGCAGCTTAACTAGCGGGAACCAAGAGACCCAGTACTTC	CASSLTSGNQETQYF
.	.	TRBV4-1	TRBJ2-3	TGCGCCAGCAGCCTACAAGCAGGGGGGGGGCCAGATACGCAGTATTTT	CASSLQAGGGPDTQYF
.	.	TRBV7-8	TRBJ2-2	TGTGCCAGCAGCACCCACAGTGACACCGGGGAGCTGTTTTTT	CASSTHSDTGELFF
.	.	TRBV18	TRBJ2-7	TGTGCCAGCTCACCCCAAGGGGGCTACGAGCAGTACTTC	CASSPQGGYEQYF
.	.	TRBV5-6	TRBJ2-5	TGTGCCAGCAGCTTGTTCTGGGGGGCGGAATCCAAAGAGACCCAGTACTTC	CASSLFWGAESKETQYF
.	.	TRBV18	TRBJ1-1	TGTGCCAGCTCACCCGGACAGCTTGAATGGGACACTGAAGCTTTCTTT	CASSPGQLEWDTEAFF
.	.	TRBV30	TRBJ1-1	TGTGCCGGGAAACAGGGAAACATGAACACTGAAGCTTTCTTT	CAGKQGNMNTEAFF
.	.	TRBV29-1	TRBJ1-2	TGCAGCGTTGATCTACCAGGGCGTAACTATGGCTACACCTTC	CSVDLPGRNYGYTF
few	TRBD2	TRBV29-1	TRBJ2-5	TGCAGCGTTGCAGCTAGCGGGGGGGCGTCGGAGACCCAGTACTTC	CSVAASGGASETQYF
.	TRBD2	TRBV6-1	TRBJ2-3	TGTGCCAGCAGCCGACTAGCGGGGAGCACAGATACGCAGTATTTT	CASSRLAGSTDTQYF
once	.	TRBV30	TRBJ1-2	TGTGCCTGGAGTGCAGGGGTATCGACCTATGGCTACACCTTC	CAWSAGVSTYGYTF
.	.	TRBV19	TRBJ1-5	TGTGCCAGTAGTATGATATTGGTGACGAATCAGCCCCAGCATTTT	CASSMILVTNQPQHF
.	.	TRBV6-5	TRBJ1-4	TGTGCCAGCAGTAACCCCGCGTTGATTGGAGAAAAACTGTTTTTT	CASSNPALIGEKLFF
once	.	TRBV6-5	TRBJ1-2	TGTGCCAGCAGTTCTGGCTCCCCGGGGGGCTACACCTTC	CASSSGSPGGYTF
.	TRBD2	TRBV11-2	TRBJ2-3	TGTGCCAGCAGCTTAGAGGTAGCGGGGGGCTTCGCAGATACGCAGTATTTT	CASSLEVAGGFADTQYF
once	.	TRBV10-3	TRBJ1-6	TGTGCCATCAGGGGCTCGGACAGAGATAATTCACCCCTCCACTTT	CAIRGSDRDNSPLHF
.	.	TRBV15	TRBJ2-7	TGTGCCACCAGCAGAGAAATAAAGTCCTACGAGCAGTACTTC	CATSREIKSYEQYF
.	.	TRBV11-1	TRBJ2-2	TGTGCCAGCAGCTTCGGGTACACCGGGGAGCTGTTTTTT	CASSFGYTGELFF
.	.	TRBV7-1	TRBJ1-2	TGTGCCAGCAGCTTAGATGAGGGGTTCCTCTATGGCTACACCTTC	CASSLDEGFLYGYTF
.	TRBD1	TRBV18	TRBJ1-5	TGTGCCAGCTCACTAACAGGGGAGGGCAATCAGCCCCAGCATTTT	CASSLTGEGNQPQHF